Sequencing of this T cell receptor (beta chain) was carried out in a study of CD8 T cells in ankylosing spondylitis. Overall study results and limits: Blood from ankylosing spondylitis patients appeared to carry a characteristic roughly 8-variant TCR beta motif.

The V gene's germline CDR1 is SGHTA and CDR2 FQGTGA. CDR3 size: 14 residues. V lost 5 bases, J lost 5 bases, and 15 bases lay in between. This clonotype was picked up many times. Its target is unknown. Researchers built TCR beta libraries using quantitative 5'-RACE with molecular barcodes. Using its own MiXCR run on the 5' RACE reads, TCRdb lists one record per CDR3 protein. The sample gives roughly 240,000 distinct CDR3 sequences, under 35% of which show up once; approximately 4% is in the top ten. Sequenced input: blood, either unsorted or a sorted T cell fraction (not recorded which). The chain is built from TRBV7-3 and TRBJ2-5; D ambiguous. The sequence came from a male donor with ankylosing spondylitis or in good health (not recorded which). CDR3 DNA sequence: TGTGCCAGCAGCCCCACGACCCTTATGGAGACCCAGTACTTC. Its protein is CASSPTTLMETQYF.